The following is a TCR beta chain sequence with its context. Everyone who took part was about 18 to 89 years old, and they came from some 23 US areas. The repertoire was sequenced with immunoSEQ multiplex PCR; TCRdb's copy has only in-frame clones and lacks some. Here the sample spans about 350,000 clones, 80% to 90% being singletons. Germline CDR1 reads SEHNR; CDR2 reads FQNEAQ (reference sequence). V was pared by 5 bases and J by 5 bases, with 11 bases of the junction left unmatched. The CDR3 covers 15 residues. This entry comes from a study of blood T cell repertoires in COVID-19. The gene calls are TRBV7-9 and TRBJ1-1, with 7 bases lining up with TRBD1. The clonotype originates from a woman younger than 45 who had recovered from COVID-19. The source material was PBMCs or T cells enriched from blood (not recorded which). CDR3: CASSPGLGRGTEAFF. CDR3 DNA sequence: TGTGCCAGCAGCCCCGGGTTGGGCAGGGGGACTGAAGCTTTCTTT. The full variable domain, its missing parts supplied by reference TRBV7-9 and TRBJ1-1, is DTGVSQNPRHKITKRGQNVTFRCDPISEHNRLYWYRQTLGQGPEFLTYFQNEAQLEKSRLLSDRFSAERPKGSFSTLEIQRTEQGDSAMYLCASSPGLGRGTEAFFGQGTRLTVV.